These 30 T cell receptor beta chains came from one sample sequenced in a study of cytomegalovirus exposure and HLA in healthy donors. The PCR made use of 60 Vbeta and 13 Jbeta primers. Assay used: immunoSEQ multiplex PCR; TCRdb lists only in-frame clones, some missing. The sample contains about 130,000 clones, roughly 79% of which appear only once. What was sequenced was PBMCs. The receptors here all came from a man younger than 35 in good health and CMV-seronegative.

V gene TRBV5-1 combines with J gene TRBJ1-2; D might be TRBD1 (5 bases). The CDR3 is 12 residues long. From germline, CDR1 is SGHRS and CDR2 YFSETQ. Trimming took 2 bases from V and 8 from J, leaving 10 bases between them. The CDR3 spells CASSFGQGGYTF. The CDR3 region has the DNA TGCGCCAGCAGCTTTGGCCAGGGAGGCTACACCTTC.

This chain uses TRBV7-9 with TRBJ2-7; D remains ambiguous. The CDR3 covers 14 residues. Germline V CDR1 and CDR2: SEHNR, FQNEAQ (reference sequence). The ends were cut back, 5 bases at V and 3 bases at J, with 14 bases in the middle. The CDR3 loop is CASSPRGSHYEQYF. The CDR3 coding sequence is TGTGCCAGCAGCCCCCGAGGCAGCCACTACGAGCAGTACTTC. The variable domain in full, completed from reference TRBV7-9 and TRBJ2-7, reads DTGVSQNPRHKITKRGQNVTFRCDPISEHNRLYWYRQTLGQGPEFLTYFQNEAQLEKSRLLSDRFSAERPKGSFSTLEIQRTEQGDSAMYLCASSPRGSHYEQYFGPGTRLTVT.

This clone has a single count. This specimen includes other DNA sequences encoding the same CDR3. This chain uses TRBV30 with TRBJ2-7; a weak D match, TRBD2 (5 bases). This CDR3 has 12 amino acids. The germline gives CDR1 GTSNPN, CDR2 SVGIG (reference sequence). With 1 base removed from V and 2 bases from J, the gap between germline ends came to 6 bases. CDR3 loop: CAWSDGTYEQYF. DNA of the CDR3: TGTGCCTGGAGTGACGGGACCTACGAGCAGTACTTC.

This sequence joins TRBV6-5 and TRBJ2-1; 7 bases are shared with TRBD1. This CDR3 region has 14 residues. The V gene's germline CDR1 is MNHEY and CDR2 SVGAGI. The V segment lost 5 bases and the J segment 6 bases; nucleotides outside the gene matches: 7. The CDR3 DNA reads TGTGCCAGCAGTAGAGGACAGGCCGTCAATGAGCAGTTCTTC. It translates to CASSRGQAVNEQFF.

Remarks on this clone: The sample contains more than one DNA sequence encoding this CDR3. The CDR3 spells CASSVAGERSPLHF. The CDR3 bases are TGTGCCAGCAGCGTAGCAGGGGAGCGTTCACCCCTCCACTTT. The chain combines TRBV9 with TRBJ1-6; possible D gene TRBD1, 6 bases. V was shortened by 0 bases and J by 9 bases, with 10 bases between the two germline ends. There are 14 residues in the CDR3. The germline V gene has CDR1 SGDLS and CDR2 YYNGEE.

The sample holds one count of this clone. The rearrangement uses TRBV10-2 and TRBJ2-3; 10 bases agree with TRBD2. Trimming took 8 bases from V and 0 from J; bases not matched to a gene: 14. The CDR3 is 18 residues long. From germline, CDR1 is WSHSY and CDR2 SAAADI. The DNA of the CDR3 is TGCGCCAGCGGGAGCGGGGGGGCCTTCAGGGTGAGCACAGATACGCAGTATTTT. Encoded protein: CASGSGGAFRVSTDTQYF.

The CDR3 protein is CASNPGGDTQYF. The DNA for the CDR3 is TGTGCCAGCAACCCGGGAGGGGATACGCAGTATTTT. This chain joins TRBV5-4 and TRBJ2-3, with TRBD2 matching over 8 bases. Unmatched junction bases numbered 3, after V lost 6 bases and J lost 6 bases. The CDR3 is made up of 12 amino acids. CDR1 and CDR2 from the germline V gene are SGHNT and YYREEE (reference sequence). Together with reference TRBV5-4 and TRBJ2-3, the CDR3 gives the full variable domain: ETGVTQSPTHLIKTRGQQVTLRCSSQSGHNTVSWYQQALGQGPQFIFQYYREEENGRGNFPPRFSGLQFPNYSSELNVNALELDDSALYLCASNPGGDTQYFGPGTRLTVL.

The chain joins TRBV6-1 to TRBJ2-7; TRBD2 matches 9 bases. Germline V CDR1 and CDR2: MNHNS, SASEGT. The CDR3 consists of 15 residues. Trimming cost V 6 bases and J 6 bases; bases outside gene matches: 12. CDR3: CASRGPGLASPEQYF. The CDR3 bases are TGTGCCAGCAGGGGGCCGGGACTAGCCTCTCCCGAGCAGTACTTC.

V usage is TRBV10-2 and J usage is TRBJ1-5; the match to TRBD1 covers 12 bases. The CDR3 has 15 residues. With 6 bases clipped from V and 5 bases from J, the junction kept 5 bases outside the gene matches. Per germline, CDR1 WSHSY and CDR2 SAAADI. The CDR3 region is CASSIRDRGHQPQHF. In nucleotides, the CDR3 is TGCGCCAGCAGCATAAGGGACAGGGGGCATCAGCCCCAGCATTTT.

The gene calls are TRBV6-5 and TRBJ2-7; 7 bases map to TRBD1. Germline trimming cut 6 bases from V and 6 bases from J; bases unmatched to any gene: 14. CDR1 is MNHEY and CDR2 is SVGAGI in the germline V gene. This CDR3 has 15 residues. In DNA form, the CDR3 reads TGTGCCAGCAGACTGTCGACAGGGTCCCCTTTCGAGCAGTACTTC. Protein sequence: CASRLSTGSPFEQYF.

The V call is TRBV7-9, the J call TRBJ1-1; weak D call: TRBD1 (5 bases). The length of the CDR3 is 16 residues. Germline V gives CDR1 SEHNR, CDR2 FQNEAQ (reference sequence). V was shortened by 5 bases and J by 3 bases, with 19 bases between the two germline ends. CDR3 protein: CASSQPPGGVDTEAFF. The CDR3 coding sequence is TGTGCCAGCAGCCAGCCCCCGGGGGGTGTGGACACTGAAGCTTTCTTT. Drawing the rest from reference TRBV7-9 and TRBJ1-1, the complete variable domain is DTGVSQNPRHKITKRGQNVTFRCDPISEHNRLYWYRQTLGQGPEFLTYFQNEAQLEKSRLLSDRFSAERPKGSFSTLEIQRTEQGDSAMYLCASSQPPGGVDTEAFFGQGTRLTVV.

V and J are TRBV11-2 and TRBJ1-2; D possibly corresponds to TRBD1 (6 bases). This CDR3 contains 13 residues. The germline V gene encodes CDR1 SGHAT and CDR2 FQNNGV. The V end was cut by 0 bases, the J end by 13 bases, with 15 bases between. CDR3 protein: CASSLEVGGYGTF. The DNA of the CDR3 is TGTGCCAGCAGCTTAGAGGTTGGGGGCTACGGCACCTTC.

The chain has TRBV7-2 and TRBJ1-2; D might be TRBD1 (6 bases). The V gene's germline CDR1 is SGHTA and CDR2 FQGNSA. Trimming cost V 1 base and J 0 bases, with 18 bases left between them. The CDR3 has 18 residues. Here the CDR3 reads CASSLVTGTPQTNYGYTF. Here the CDR3 DNA reads TGTGCCAGCAGCTTAGTAACAGGGACACCTCAGACTAACTATGGCTACACCTTC.

The CDR3 DNA reads TGTGCCAGCAGCTCCGGACAGGGGAGGCCGGCCCAGCATTTT. It encodes CASSSGQGRPAQHF. The V gene is TRBV7-9, the J gene TRBJ1-5, with TRBD1 matching 9 bases. The CDR3 spans 14 residues. J lost 11 bases, V lost 4 bases, and 9 bases had no gene match. Germline CDR1 reads SEHNR; CDR2 reads FQNEAQ (reference sequence).

The chain carries TRBV11-3 and TRBJ1-3; the D gene is possibly TRBD1 (6 bases). CDR3 length: 13 residues. The V and J ends lost 6 bases and 10 bases respectively, with 16 bases between them. CDR1 and CDR2 (germline): SGHNT, YENEEA. DNA for the CDR3: TGTGCCAGCAGTTATGACAGGACCACGACCATATATTTT. This gives the protein CASSYDRTTTIYF.

This sequence joins TRBV5-4 and TRBJ2-3; 11 nucleotides match TRBD1. Trimming cost V 5 bases and J 3 bases; bases outside gene matches: 5. The CDR3 consists of 15 residues. The germline gives CDR1 SGHNT, CDR2 YYREEE (reference sequence). The CDR3 sequence is CASRQDRGLTDTQYF. Here the CDR3 DNA reads TGTGCCAGCAGACAGGACAGGGGGCTGACAGATACGCAGTATTTT.

The genes are TRBV30 and TRBJ1-1; D is uncertain. The CDR3 has 13 residues. Trimming left V 2 bases short and J 1 base short, with 8 bases between. Germline values: CDR1 GTSNPN, CDR2 SVGIG (reference sequence). CDR3 coding DNA: TGTGCCTGGAGTTGGGCAGAGAACACTGAAGCTTTCTTT. Its translation: CAWSWAENTEAFF.

The chain couples TRBV13 to TRBJ1-1; a possible D gene is TRBD1 (6 bases). V lost 4 bases and J 1 base, leaving 16 bases between the germline ends. The CDR3 covers 16 residues. Looked up from germline, CDR1 is PRHDT and CDR2 is FYEKMQ (reference sequence). The chain's CDR3 is CASSSPRDTGNTEAFF. The CDR3 DNA reads TGTGCCAGCAGCTCGCCCCGGGACACGGGGAACACTGAAGCTTTCTTT. The full variable domain, with the rest looked up from reference TRBV13 and TRBJ1-1, is AAGVIQSPRHLIKEKRETATLKCYPIPRHDTVYWYQQGPGQDPQFLISFYEKMQSDKGSIPDRFSAQQFSDYHSELNMSSLELGDSALYFCASSSPRDTGNTEAFFGQGTRLTVV.

The V and J genes are TRBV5-1 and TRBJ2-7, with D perhaps TRBD1 (5 bases). The CDR3 contains 16 residues. The ends were cut back, 4 bases at V and 4 bases at J, with 21 bases in the middle. Germline CDR1 is SGHRS and CDR2 is YFSETQ. Here the CDR3 reads CASSTRGRAVPYEQYF. Here the CDR3 DNA reads TGCGCCAGCAGCACCCGCGGCAGGGCGGTGCCATACGAGCAGTACTTC.

The chain uses TRBV7-3 and TRBJ1-1, with D perhaps matching TRBD1 (5 bases). In germline, CDR1 is SGHTA, CDR2 FQGTGA. The CDR3 spans 13 residues. V lost 3 bases to trimming and J lost 7 bases, with 12 bases between them. The CDR3 protein is CASSLGQGLEAFF. The DNA for the CDR3 is TGTGCCAGCAGCTTGGGTCAGGGCCTTGAAGCTTTCTTT.

The J gene is TRBJ1-6, the V gene TRBV5-5; weak D call: TRBD1 (5 bases). V shed 5 bases and J shed 8 bases, with 11 bases lying between them. Per the germline V gene, CDR1 is SGHKS and CDR2 is YYEKEE (reference sequence). The CDR3 is 13 amino acids. The CDR3 loop is CASRPRGDSPLHF. The CDR3 DNA is TGTGCCAGCAGACCGCGGGGGGATTCACCCCTCCACTTT.

The V call is TRBV7-2, the J call TRBJ1-6; 8 bases line up with TRBD1. CDR1 SGHTA and CDR2 FQGNSA come from the germline V gene. Trimming at V came to 2 bases and at J to 7 bases, leaving 4 bases not matched to a gene. This CDR3 has 15 amino acids. CDR3 DNA: TGTGCCAGCAGCTTACTGGCAGGGGGCAATTCACCCCTCCACTTT. This translates into CASSLLAGGNSPLHF.

The chain has TRBV30 and TRBJ1-1; maybe TRBD1 (5 bases). Trimming removed 2 bases from V and 3 bases from J, with 10 bases in between. Germline V gene lookup returns CDR1 GTSNPN and CDR2 SVGIG (reference sequence). This CDR3 spans 13 amino acids. As DNA, the CDR3 is TGTGCCTGGAGTCAGGGTAGGTACACTGAAGCTTTCTTT. Translated: CAWSQGRYTEAFF.

The gene calls are TRBV4-3 and TRBJ2-2; 8 nucleotides align to TRBD2. The J segment lost 2 bases and the V segment lost 7 bases, leaving 6 bases of the junction unmatched. The germline CDR1 and CDR2 sequences are LGHNA and YSLEER. The CDR3 has 15 residues. The CDR3 protein is CASKSAGGNTGELFF. CDR3 nucleotide sequence: TGCGCCAGCAAGAGTGCGGGGGGAAACACCGGGGAGCTGTTTTTT.

The CDR3 sequence is CASSQAGEAFF. The DNA of the CDR3 is TGCGCCAGCAGCCAAGCAGGAGAAGCTTTCTTT. The rearrangement uses TRBV4-1 and TRBJ1-1; D remains ambiguous. The CDR3 is made up of 11 amino acids. Trimming pared 1 base from V and 8 bases from J, leaving 5 bases between. Germline CDR1 and CDR2: MGHRA and YSYEKL.

The table lists this clone with a count of one. The genes are TRBV30 and TRBJ1-3, with 8 bases lining up with TRBD1. The CDR3 is made up of 14 amino acids. CDR1 is GTSNPN and CDR2 is SVGIG in the germline V gene (reference sequence). J lost 2 bases, V lost 2 bases, and 2 bases had no gene match. CDR3: CAWSTRGPGNTIYF. The CDR3 nucleotides are TGTGCCTGGAGTACCAGGGGGCCTGGAAACACCATATATTTT. The full variable domain, rest sourced from reference TRBV30 and TRBJ1-3, is SQTIHQWPATLVQPVGSPLSLECTVEGTSNPNLYWYRQAAGRGLQLLFYSVGIGQISSEVPQNLSASRPQDRQFILSSKKLLLSDSGFYLCAWSTRGPGNTIYFGEGSWLTVV.

The V and J genes are TRBV6-1 and TRBJ1-1; TRBD1 agrees at 11 bases. The CDR3 contains 19 residues. Germline CDR1 reads MNHNS; CDR2 reads SASEGT. V lost 4 bases to trimming and J lost 3 bases; unmatched junction nucleotides: 16. CDR3 sequence: CASSATTAGTGGIYTEAFF. The CDR3 DNA reads TGTGCCAGCAGTGCTACAACGGCCGGGACAGGGGGTATTTACACTGAAGCTTTCTTT.

V gene TRBV7-9 combines with J gene TRBJ1-4, with D possibly matching TRBD1 (6 bases). The CDR3 covers 16 residues. V was pared by 1 base and J by 2 bases, with 11 bases between. Germline assignment: CDR1 SEHNR and CDR2 FQNEAQ (reference sequence). CDR3 sequence: CASSLVGGATNEKLFF. CDR3 DNA: TGTGCCAGCAGCTTAGTGGGGGGGGCGACTAATGAAAAACTGTTTTTT.

The chain links TRBV14 to TRBJ2-5; D may be TRBD2 (6 bases). The germline V and J ends were trimmed by 3 bases and 5 bases, with 22 bases remaining between them. The CDR3 spans 17 residues. The germline V gene has CDR1 SGHDN and CDR2 FVKESK. The CDR3 spells CASSQERLRENVETQYF. The CDR3 DNA sequence: TGTGCCAGCAGCCAGGAGCGACTCCGGGAGAATGTGGAGACCCAGTACTTC.

The rearrangement joins TRBV6-4 to TRBJ2-3; 7 bases agree with TRBD1. Looked up from germline, CDR1 is MRHNA and CDR2 is SNTAGT. The CDR3 has 15 residues. The ends lost 0 bases at V and 0 bases at J; junction bases unmatched: 0. CDR3 bases: TGTGCCAGCAGTGACTCACAGGGGAGCACAGATACGCAGTATTTT. Protein: CASSDSQGSTDTQYF.